This T cell receptor (beta chain) was obtained from a study of identifying expanded T cells in peripheral blood. Notes on the study in general: Across healthy donors, higher total template counts meant significantly greater roughly two-week count variance. About 1.3 clones differed between technical replicates, versus about 17 and 20 over time.

Only in-frame clones appear in the TCRdb table, and some are missing; sequencing was by immunoSEQ multiplex PCR. The sample consists of tens of thousands of clones, more than 75% of them appearing once. Healthy donors had no documented immune events, such as infections, while sampled. Comment on this clone: Its antigen remains unidentified.

Trimming cost V 2 bases and J 10 bases, with 6 bases left between them. Germline V lookup: CDR1 KGHSH, CDR2 LQKENI. This CDR3 has 12 residues. The TCR sequence derives from a person aged 18 to 70 in good health. Sample: blood. The chain has TRBV18 and TRBJ1-6; D not certain. CDR3 nucleotide sequence: TGTGCCAGCTCACCAGGTCCATCACCCCTCCACTTT. Protein product: CASSPGPSPLHF.